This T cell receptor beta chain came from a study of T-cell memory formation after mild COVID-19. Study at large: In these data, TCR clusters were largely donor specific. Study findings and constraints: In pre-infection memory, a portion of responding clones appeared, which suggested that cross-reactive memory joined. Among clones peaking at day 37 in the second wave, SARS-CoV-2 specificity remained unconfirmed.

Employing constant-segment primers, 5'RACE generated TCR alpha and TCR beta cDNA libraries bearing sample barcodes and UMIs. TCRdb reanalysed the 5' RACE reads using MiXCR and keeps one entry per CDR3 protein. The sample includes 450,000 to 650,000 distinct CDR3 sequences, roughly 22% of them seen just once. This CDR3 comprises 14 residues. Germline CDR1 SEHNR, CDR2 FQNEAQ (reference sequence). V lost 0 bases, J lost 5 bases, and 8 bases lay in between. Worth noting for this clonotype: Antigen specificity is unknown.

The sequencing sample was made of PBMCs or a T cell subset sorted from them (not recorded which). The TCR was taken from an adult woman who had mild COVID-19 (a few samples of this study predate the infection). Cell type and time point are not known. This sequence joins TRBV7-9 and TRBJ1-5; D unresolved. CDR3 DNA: TGTGCCAGCAGCTTAGCAGGGATAGATCAGCCCCAGCATTTT. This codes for CASSLAGIDQPQHF.